This T cell receptor (beta chain) was obtained from a study of radiotherapy plus CTLA-4 blockade in lung cancer. Study-wide context: Overall, approximately 17% of patients showed an objective response, while about 30% attained disease control. Overall study findings and caveats: TCR clones of tumor origin grew in blood after radiotherapy plus ipilimumab. Early shifts in blood T cell clones, with interferon-beta, reportedly predicted response best.

Generated by immunoSEQ multiplex PCR, the TCRdb table keeps only in-frame clones and is missing some. The sample has more than 90,000 clones, roughly 80% seen once. Concerning this clone: No antigen is known for it.

The CDR3 is 15 residues long. Trimming cost V 3 bases and J 2 bases, with 14 bases left between them. The germline CDR1 and CDR2 sequences are MDHEN and SYDVKM. Chemo-refractory metastatic non-small-cell lung cancer patients were treated with focal radiation plus CTLA-4 blockade with ipilimumab. The chain couples TRBV28 to TRBJ2-7; either TRBD1 or TRBD2 may fit D (6 bases each). The receptor comes from a human donor with non-small cell lung cancer that progressed on radiotherapy plus ipilimumab. Sequencing was performed on peripheral blood, taken from a patient treated with radiotherapy plus ipilimumab. CDR3 residues: CASSFGGLPPYEQYF. The CDR3 bases are TGTGCCAGCAGTTTTGGGGGGCTACCTCCCTACGAGCAGTACTTC.